This T cell receptor beta chain comes out of a study of early T cells in non-severe SARS-CoV-2 infection. About the research overall: With bulk RNA from unsorted whole blood as input, sequencing yielded unpaired chains.

This CDR3 spans 15 amino acids. CDR1 and CDR2 from the germline V gene are MNHEY and SVGAGI. Between the trimmed V and J ends, which lost 5 bases and 0 bases, there was a span of 13 bases. Findings of the study overall: Lookups in VDJdb leaned toward anti-spike CD8 responses and missed private and CD4 specificities.

The TCR library protocol was used to attach unique molecular identifiers. These identifiers were attached to individual cDNA molecules. TCRdb called the 5' RACE reads again in MiXCR, with one record for every CDR3 protein. This sample has tens of thousands of distinct CDR3 sequences, with around 8.9% found just once. This clonotype came up a few times. Its matching antigen is unknown. This clonotype was obtained from an adult who was a healthcare worker with PCR-confirmed SARS-CoV-2 infection or an uninfected control (not recorded which). Sequencing input: whole blood. The chain carries TRBV6-5 and TRBJ1-1, with a tentative D call TRBD1 (5 bases). CDR3 residues: CASSTMTALNTEAFF. As DNA, the CDR3 is TGTGCCAGCAGTACCATGACAGCCTTGAACACTGAAGCTTTCTTT.